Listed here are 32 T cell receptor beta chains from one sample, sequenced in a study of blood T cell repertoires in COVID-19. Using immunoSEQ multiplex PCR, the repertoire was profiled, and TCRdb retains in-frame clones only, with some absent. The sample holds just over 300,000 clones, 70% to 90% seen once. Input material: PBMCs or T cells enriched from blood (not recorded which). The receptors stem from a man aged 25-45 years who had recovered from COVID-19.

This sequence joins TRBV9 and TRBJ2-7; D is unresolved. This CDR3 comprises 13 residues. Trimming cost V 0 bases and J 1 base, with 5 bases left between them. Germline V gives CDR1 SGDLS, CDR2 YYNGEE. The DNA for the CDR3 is TGTGCCAGCAGCGTAGGACATTCCTACGAGCAGTACTTC. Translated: CASSVGHSYEQYF.

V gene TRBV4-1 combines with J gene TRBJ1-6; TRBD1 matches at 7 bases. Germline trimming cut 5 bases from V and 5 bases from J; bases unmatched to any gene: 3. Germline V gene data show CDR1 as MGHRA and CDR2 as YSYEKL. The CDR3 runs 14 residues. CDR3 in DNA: TGCGCCAGCAGCGCCGGGACAGATAATTCACCCCTCCACTTT. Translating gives CASSAGTDNSPLHF.

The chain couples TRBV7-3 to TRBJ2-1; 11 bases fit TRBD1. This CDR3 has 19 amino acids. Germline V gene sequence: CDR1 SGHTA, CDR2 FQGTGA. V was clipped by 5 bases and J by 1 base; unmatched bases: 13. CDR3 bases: TGTGCCAGCAGCAAAAGGACAGGGGGCAATTTACTATCCTACAATGAGCAGTTCTTC. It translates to CASSKRTGGNLLSYNEQFF.

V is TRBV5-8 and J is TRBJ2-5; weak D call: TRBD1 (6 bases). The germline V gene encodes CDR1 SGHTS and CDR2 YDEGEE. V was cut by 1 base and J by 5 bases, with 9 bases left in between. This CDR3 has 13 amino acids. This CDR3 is CASSLTGWETQYF. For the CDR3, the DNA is TGTGCCAGCAGCTTGACAGGGTGGGAGACCCAGTACTTC.

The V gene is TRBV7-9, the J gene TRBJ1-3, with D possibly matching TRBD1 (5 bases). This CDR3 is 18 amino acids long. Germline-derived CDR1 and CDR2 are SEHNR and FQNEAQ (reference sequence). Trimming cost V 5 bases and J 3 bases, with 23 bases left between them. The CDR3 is CASSPTGRSGGFGNTIYF. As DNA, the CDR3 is TGTGCCAGCAGCCCTACTGGGCGGTCCGGGGGTTTTGGAAACACCATATATTTT.

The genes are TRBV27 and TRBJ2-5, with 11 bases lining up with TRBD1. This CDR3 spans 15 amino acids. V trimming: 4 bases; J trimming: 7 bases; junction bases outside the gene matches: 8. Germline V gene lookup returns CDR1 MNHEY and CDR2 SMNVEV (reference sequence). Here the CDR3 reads CASSSRTGGLGTQYF. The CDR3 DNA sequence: TGTGCCAGCAGTTCCCGGACAGGGGGCCTCGGGACCCAGTACTTC.

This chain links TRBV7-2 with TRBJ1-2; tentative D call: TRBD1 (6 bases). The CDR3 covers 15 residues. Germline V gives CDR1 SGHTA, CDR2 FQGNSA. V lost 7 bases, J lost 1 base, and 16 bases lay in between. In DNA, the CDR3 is TGTGCCAGCACCTCACGGGGGGGGCTTAACTATGGCTACACCTTC. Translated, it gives CASTSRGGLNYGYTF.

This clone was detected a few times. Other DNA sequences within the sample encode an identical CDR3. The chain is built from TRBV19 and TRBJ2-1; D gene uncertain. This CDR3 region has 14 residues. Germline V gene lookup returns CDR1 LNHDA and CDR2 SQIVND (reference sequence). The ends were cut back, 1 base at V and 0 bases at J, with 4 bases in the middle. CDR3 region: CASSIASSYNEQFF. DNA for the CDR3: TGTGCCAGTAGTATAGCTTCCTCCTACAATGAGCAGTTCTTC.

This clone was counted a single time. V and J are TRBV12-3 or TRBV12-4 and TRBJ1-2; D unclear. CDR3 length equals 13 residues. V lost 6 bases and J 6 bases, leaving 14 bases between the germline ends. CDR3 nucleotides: TGTGCCAGCAGCCTCCAATCGGTGAATGGCTACACCTTC. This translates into CASSLQSVNGYTF.

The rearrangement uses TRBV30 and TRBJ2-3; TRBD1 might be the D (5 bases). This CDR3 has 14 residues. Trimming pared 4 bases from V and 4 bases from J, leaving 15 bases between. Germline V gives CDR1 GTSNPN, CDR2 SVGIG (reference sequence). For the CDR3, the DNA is TGTGCCTGGAAGGGGTTCAAGGGTGCAGATACGCAGTATTTT. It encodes CAWKGFKGADTQYF.

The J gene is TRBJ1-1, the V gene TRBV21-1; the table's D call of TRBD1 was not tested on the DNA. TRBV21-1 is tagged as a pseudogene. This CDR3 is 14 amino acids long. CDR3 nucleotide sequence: TGTGCCAGCAGCAAAGGGACAGAGAACACTGAAGCTTTCTTT. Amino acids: CASSKGTENTEAFF.

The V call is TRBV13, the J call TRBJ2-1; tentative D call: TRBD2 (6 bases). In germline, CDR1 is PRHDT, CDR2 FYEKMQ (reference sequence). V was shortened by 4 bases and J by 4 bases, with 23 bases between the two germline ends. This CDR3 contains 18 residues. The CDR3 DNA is TGTGCCAGCAGCTCCCTCCAAACGGGCAGCGGGTCTTACAATGAGCAGTTCTTC. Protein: CASSSLQTGSGSYNEQFF.

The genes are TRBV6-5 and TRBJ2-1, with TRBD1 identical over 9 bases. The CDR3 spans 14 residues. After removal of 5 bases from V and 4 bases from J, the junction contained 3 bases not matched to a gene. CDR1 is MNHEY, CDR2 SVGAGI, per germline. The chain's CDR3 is CASSPGQGYNEQFF. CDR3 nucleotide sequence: TGTGCCAGCAGTCCGGGACAGGGATACAATGAGCAGTTCTTC.

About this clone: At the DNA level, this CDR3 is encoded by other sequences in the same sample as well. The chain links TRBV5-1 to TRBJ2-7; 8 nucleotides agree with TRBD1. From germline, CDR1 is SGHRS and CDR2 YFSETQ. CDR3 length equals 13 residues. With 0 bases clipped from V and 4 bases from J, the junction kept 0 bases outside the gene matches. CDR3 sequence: CASSLDRGYEQYF. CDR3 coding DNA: TGCGCCAGCAGCTTGGACAGGGGGTACGAGCAGTACTTC. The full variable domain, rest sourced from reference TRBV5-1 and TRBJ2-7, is KAGVTQTPRYLIKTRGQQVTLSCSPISGHRSVSWYQQTPGQGLQFLFEYFSETQRNKGNFPGRFSGRQFSNSRSEMNVSTLELGDSALYLCASSLDRGYEQYFGPGTRLTVT.

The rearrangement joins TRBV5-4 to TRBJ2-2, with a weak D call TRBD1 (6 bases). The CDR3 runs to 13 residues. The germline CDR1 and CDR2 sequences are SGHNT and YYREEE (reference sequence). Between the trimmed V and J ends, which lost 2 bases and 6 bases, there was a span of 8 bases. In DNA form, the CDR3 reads TGTGCCAGCAGCTTTGACAGGTCCGGGGAGCTGTTTTTT. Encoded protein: CASSFDRSGELFF. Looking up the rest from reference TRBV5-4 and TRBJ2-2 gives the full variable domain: ETGVTQSPTHLIKTRGQQVTLRCSSQSGHNTVSWYQQALGQGPQFIFQYYREEENGRGNFPPRFSGLQFPNYSSELNVNALELDDSALYLCASSFDRSGELFFGEGSRLTVL.

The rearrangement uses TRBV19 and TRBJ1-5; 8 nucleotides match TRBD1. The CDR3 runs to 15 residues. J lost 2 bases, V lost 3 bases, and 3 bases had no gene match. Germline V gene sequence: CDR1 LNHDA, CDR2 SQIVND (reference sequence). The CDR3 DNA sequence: TGTGCCAGTAGTATTAGGGGACAGGGCAATCAGCCCCAGCATTTT. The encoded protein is CASSIRGQGNQPQHF.

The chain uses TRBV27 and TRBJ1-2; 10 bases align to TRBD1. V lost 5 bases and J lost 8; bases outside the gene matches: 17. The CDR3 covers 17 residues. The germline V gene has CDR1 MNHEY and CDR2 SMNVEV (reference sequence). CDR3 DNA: TGTGCCAGCAGTCCCCACCAAAGACAGGGGGCCGCTATGGGCTACACCTTC. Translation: CASSPHQRQGAAMGYTF.

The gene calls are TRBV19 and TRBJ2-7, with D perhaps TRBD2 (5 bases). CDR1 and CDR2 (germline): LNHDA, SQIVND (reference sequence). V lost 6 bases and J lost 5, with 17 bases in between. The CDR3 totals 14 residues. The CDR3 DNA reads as TGTGCCAGTAGCCCAGCTGGAGGCCTGGACGAGCAGTACTTC. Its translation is CASSPAGGLDEQYF. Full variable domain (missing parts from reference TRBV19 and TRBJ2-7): DGGITQSPKYLFRKEGQNVTLSCEQNLNHDAMYWYRQDPGQGLRLIYYSQIVNDFQKGDIAEGYSVSREKKESFPLTVTSAQKNPTAFYLCASSPAGGLDEQYFGPGTRLTVT.

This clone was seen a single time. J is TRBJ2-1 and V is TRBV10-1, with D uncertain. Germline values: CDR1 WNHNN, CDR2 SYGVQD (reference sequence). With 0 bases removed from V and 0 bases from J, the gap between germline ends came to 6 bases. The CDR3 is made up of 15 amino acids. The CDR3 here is CASSESLSSYNEQFF. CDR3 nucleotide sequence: TGCGCCAGCAGTGAGTCGCTTAGCTCCTACAATGAGCAGTTCTTC.

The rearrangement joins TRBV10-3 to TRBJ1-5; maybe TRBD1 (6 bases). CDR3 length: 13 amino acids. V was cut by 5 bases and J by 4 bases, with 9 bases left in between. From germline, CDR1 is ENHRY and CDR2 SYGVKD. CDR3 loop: CAISQGTNQPQHF. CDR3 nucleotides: TGTGCCATCAGTCAGGGGACGAATCAGCCCCAGCATTTT.

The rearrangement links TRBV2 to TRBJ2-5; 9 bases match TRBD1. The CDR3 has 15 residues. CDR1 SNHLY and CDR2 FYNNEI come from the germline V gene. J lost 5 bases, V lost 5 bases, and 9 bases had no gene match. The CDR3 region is CASSPRQGGAETQYF. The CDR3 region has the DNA TGTGCCAGCAGTCCACGACAGGGGGGAGCGGAGACCCAGTACTTC.

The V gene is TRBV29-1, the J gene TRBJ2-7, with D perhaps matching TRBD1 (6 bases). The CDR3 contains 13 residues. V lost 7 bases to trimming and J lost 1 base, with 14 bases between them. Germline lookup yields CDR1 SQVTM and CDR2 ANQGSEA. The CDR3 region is CSAGQGGSYEQYF. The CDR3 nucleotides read TGCAGCGCCGGACAAGGGGGTTCCTACGAGCAGTACTTC.

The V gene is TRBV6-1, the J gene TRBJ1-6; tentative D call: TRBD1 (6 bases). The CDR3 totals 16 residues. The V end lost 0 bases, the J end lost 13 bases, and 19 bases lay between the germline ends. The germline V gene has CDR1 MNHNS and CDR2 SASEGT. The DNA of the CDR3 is TGTGCCAGCAGTGAAGCAGTGGGGGCTGGTCTATCGCCCCTCCACTTT. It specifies CASSEAVGAGLSPLHF.

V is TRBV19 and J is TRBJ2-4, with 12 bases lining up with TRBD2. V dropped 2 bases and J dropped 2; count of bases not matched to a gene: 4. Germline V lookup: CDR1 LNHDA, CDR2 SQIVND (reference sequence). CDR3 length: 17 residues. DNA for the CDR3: TGTGCCAGTAGTATACAACTAGCGGGGGGTCCCAAAAACATTCAGTACTTC. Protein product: CASSIQLAGGPKNIQYF.

DNA of the CDR3: TGTGCCAGCTCAACGACAGCGTACTCTGGAAACACCATATATTTT. It yields the protein CASSTTAYSGNTIYF. The rearrangement uses TRBV18 and TRBJ1-3, with a weak D call TRBD1 (5 bases). Trimming removed 5 bases at V and 0 bases at J, with 11 bases between. Per germline, CDR1 KGHSH and CDR2 LQKENI. This CDR3 spans 15 amino acids.

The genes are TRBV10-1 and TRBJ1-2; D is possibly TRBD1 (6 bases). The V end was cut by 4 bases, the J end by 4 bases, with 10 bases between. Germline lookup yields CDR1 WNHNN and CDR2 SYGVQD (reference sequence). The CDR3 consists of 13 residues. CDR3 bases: TGCGCCAGCAGTGTTGACAGGACCTATGGCTACACCTTC. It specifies CASSVDRTYGYTF.

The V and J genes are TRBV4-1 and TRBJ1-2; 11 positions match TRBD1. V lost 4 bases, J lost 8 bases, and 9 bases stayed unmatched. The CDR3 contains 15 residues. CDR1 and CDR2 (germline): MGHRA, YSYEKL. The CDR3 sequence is CASSPRGQGVNGYTF. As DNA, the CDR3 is TGCGCCAGCAGCCCTCGGGGACAGGGGGTTAACGGCTACACCTTC.

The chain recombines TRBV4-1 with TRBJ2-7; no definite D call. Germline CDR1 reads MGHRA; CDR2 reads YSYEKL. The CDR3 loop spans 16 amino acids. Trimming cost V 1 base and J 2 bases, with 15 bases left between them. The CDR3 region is CASSQATAGSTYEQYF. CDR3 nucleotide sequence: TGCGCCAGCAGCCAAGCCACGGCAGGTTCAACCTACGAGCAGTACTTC.

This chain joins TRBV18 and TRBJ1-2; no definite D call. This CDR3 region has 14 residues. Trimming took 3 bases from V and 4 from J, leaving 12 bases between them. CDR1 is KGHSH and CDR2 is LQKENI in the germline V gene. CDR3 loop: CASSPTGEGYGYTF. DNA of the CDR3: TGTGCCAGCTCACCGACCGGGGAGGGCTATGGCTACACCTTC.

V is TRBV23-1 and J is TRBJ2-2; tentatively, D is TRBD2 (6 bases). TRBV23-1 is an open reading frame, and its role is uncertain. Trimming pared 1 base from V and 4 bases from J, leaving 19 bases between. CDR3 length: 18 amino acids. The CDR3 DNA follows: TGCGCCAGCAGTCAATTTGGGAGGCAGGAGAGTAGCACCGGGGAGCTGTTTTTT. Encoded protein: CASSQFGRQESSTGELFF.

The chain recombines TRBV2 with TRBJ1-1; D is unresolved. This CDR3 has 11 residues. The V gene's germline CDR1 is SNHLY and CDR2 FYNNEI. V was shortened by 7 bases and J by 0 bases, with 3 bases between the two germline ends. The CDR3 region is CASTMNTEAFF. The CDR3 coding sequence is TGTGCCAGCACAATGAACACTGAAGCTTTCTTT.

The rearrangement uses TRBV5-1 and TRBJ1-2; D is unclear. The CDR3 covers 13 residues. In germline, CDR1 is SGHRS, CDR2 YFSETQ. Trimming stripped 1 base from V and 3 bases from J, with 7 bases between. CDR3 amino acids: CASSLRQDYGYTF. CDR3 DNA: TGCGCCAGCAGCTTGAGGCAGGACTATGGCTACACCTTC.